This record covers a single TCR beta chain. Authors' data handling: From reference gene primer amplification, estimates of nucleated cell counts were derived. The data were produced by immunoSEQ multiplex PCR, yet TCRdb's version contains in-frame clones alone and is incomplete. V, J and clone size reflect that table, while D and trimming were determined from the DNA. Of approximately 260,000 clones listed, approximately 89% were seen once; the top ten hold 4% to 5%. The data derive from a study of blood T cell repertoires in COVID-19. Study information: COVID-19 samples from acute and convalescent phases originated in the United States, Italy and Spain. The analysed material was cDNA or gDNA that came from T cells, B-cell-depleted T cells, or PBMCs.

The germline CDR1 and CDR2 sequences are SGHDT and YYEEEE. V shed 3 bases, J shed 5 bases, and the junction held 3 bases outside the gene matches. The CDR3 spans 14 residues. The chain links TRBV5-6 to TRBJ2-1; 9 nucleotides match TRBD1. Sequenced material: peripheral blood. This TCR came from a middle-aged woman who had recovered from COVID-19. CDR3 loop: CASSSRDRDNEQFF. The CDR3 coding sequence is TGTGCCAGCAGCTCCCGGGACAGGGACAATGAGCAGTTCTTC.